Sequencing of this T cell receptor (beta chain) was carried out in a study of cytomegalovirus exposure and HLA in healthy donors. Germline loops: CDR1 SGHRS, CDR2 YFSETQ. With V trimmed by 0 bases and J by 4 bases, 5 bases remained unmatched. The CDR3 extends over 15 amino acids. Amplification used 60 Vbeta primers and 13 Jbeta primers. Clones were sequenced by immunoSEQ multiplex PCR, and TCRdb holds only the in-frame ones, with some missing. The sample contains 150,000 to 200,000 clones, 75% to 80% of which appear only once. Study-wide results and caveats: Roughly even sequencing depth across donors was the assumption behind the presence/absence analyses.

On this clone: Antigen specificity is unknown.

The receptor was derived from a man aged 40-49 years in good health and CMV-seropositive. The sample consisted of PBMCs. J is TRBJ2-5 and V is TRBV5-1; 8 positions agree with TRBD2. The CDR3 protein is CASSLGREGRETQYF. In DNA form, the CDR3 reads TGCGCCAGCAGCTTGGGCCGGGAGGGCCGAGAGACCCAGTACTTC.